This TCR beta chain was profiled in a study of T-cell reconstitution after alpha-beta-depleted transplantation in children. This clonotype was seen a few times. TCRbeta library preparation incorporated unique molecular identifiers. Each CDR3 protein is one row after TCRdb ran MiXCR on the PCR reads. The table has 350,000 to 400,000 distinct CDR3 sequences, 13% seen once; the top ten hold roughly 4.5%. This CDR3 contains 13 residues. Trimming shortened V by 5 bases and J by 7 bases, and 11 bases separated the two germline ends. Per germline, CDR1 SGHVS and CDR2 FNYEAQ. Specimen: PBMCs, collected from the stem cell graft. The gene calls are TRBV7-6 and TRBJ1-4; D not certain. This clonotype originated in a human donor who donated a stem cell graft to a child with Fanconi anemia. CDR3: CASSGLSAEKLFF. CDR3 coding DNA: TGTGCCAGCAGCGGTCTGTCAGCTGAAAAACTGTTTTTT. The variable domain in full, with the rest retrieved from reference TRBV7-6 and TRBJ1-4, is GAGVSQSPRYKVTKRGQDVALRCDPISGHVSLYWYRQALGQGPEFLTYFNYEAQQDKSGLPNDRFSAERPEGSISTLTIQRTEQRDSAMYRCASSGLSAEKLFFGSGTQLSVL.